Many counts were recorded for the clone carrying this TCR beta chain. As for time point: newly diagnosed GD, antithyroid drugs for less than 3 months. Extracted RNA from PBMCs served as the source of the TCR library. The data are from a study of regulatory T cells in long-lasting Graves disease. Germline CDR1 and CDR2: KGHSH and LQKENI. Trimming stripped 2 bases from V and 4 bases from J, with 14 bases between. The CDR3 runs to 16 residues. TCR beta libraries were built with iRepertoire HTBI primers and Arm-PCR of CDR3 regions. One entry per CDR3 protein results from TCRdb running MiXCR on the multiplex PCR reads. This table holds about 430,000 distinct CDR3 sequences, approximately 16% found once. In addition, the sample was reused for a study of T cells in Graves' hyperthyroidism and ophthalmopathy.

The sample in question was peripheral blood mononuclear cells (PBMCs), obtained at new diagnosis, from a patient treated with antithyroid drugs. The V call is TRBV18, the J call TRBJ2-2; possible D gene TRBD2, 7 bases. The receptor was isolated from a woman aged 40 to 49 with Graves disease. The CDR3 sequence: CASSPEDSGVTGELFF. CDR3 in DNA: TGTGCCAGCTCACCAGAGGACAGCGGGGTCACCGGGGAGCTGTTTTTT.